Presented here are 22 T cell receptor beta chains from one specimen sequenced in a study of blood T cell repertoires in COVID-19 (dated by TCRdb to 2019 to 2021). The library was built by means of the immunoSEQ multiplex PCR assay. The table was pulled from immuneACCESS by TCRdb, which kept in-frame rearrangements only. Such tables lose some clones; where checked, under half of the loss comes from unresolved V genes, and the rest has no known cause. The sample includes 150,000 to 200,000 clones, with roughly nine tenths observed a single time. Approximately 2.1% of the sample rests with the top ten. The sequenced sample consisted of peripheral blood. The receptors were sampled from a man between 65 and 79 years old with active or convalescent COVID-19.

The rearrangement links TRBV28 to TRBJ2-5; TRBD1 agrees at 7 bases. After removal of 6 bases from V and 4 bases from J, the junction contained 8 bases not matched to a gene. CDR1 MDHEN and CDR2 SYDVKM come from the germline V gene. CDR3 length: 14 amino acids. CDR3 sequence (DNA): TGTGCCAGCAGCACCTTACAGGGGCGAGAGACCCAGTACTTC. It is translated as CASSTLQGRETQYF.

The CDR3 nucleotides are TGCGCCAGCAGCCAAGTGATCGGGGGGGGGAATCAAGAGACCCAGTACTTC. This sequence encodes CASSQVIGGGNQETQYF. The chain joins TRBV4-3 to TRBJ2-5; TRBD2 agrees at 8 bases. The CDR3 totals 17 residues. Trimming removed 1 base from V and 2 bases from J; junction bases left unmatched: 9. From germline, CDR1 is LGHNA and CDR2 YSLEER.

J is TRBJ1-4 and V is TRBV4-3, with TRBD1 as a possible D gene (5 bases). This CDR3 contains 13 residues. Germline V CDR1 and CDR2: LGHNA, YSLEER. V was clipped by 2 bases and J by 5 bases, with 6 bases between them. This chain's CDR3 is CASSQRGNEKLFF. The CDR3 nucleotides read TGCGCCAGCAGCCAAAGGGGAAATGAAAAACTGTTTTTT.

This clone has only one observation. Written as DNA, the CDR3 is TGTGCCAGCAGTTCGACAGGGGTGAAAGCTTTAGCAAATCAGCCCCAGCATTTT. Translated: CASSSTGVKALANQPQHF. The chain employs TRBV6-2 or TRBV6-3 and TRBJ1-5; 8 bases are a match to TRBD1. The V gene end was trimmed by 4 bases and the J gene end by 4 bases; junction bases not matched to a gene: 15. This CDR3 spans 18 amino acids. Germline CDR1 is MNHEY and CDR2 is SVGEGT.

The chain carries TRBV29-1 and TRBJ2-6; 12 bases line up with TRBD1. J gave up 3 bases and V 0 bases, and 9 bases lay outside the gene matches. The CDR3 sequence is 19 residues long. Per the germline V gene, CDR1 is SQVTM and CDR2 is ANQGSEA. CDR3 in amino acids: CSVEEPGQGAPLGANVLTF. DNA for the CDR3: TGCAGCGTTGAAGAGCCGGGACAGGGGGCGCCCCTTGGGGCCAACGTCCTGACTTTC.

V gene TRBV11-2 combines with J gene TRBJ1-6; D is undetermined. The V gene's germline CDR1 is SGHAT and CDR2 FQNNGV. The CDR3 consists of 15 residues. The ends were cut back, 5 bases at V and 4 bases at J, with 12 bases in the middle. The CDR3 spells CASSDGRGYNSPLHF. CDR3 nucleotide sequence: TGTGCCAGCAGCGACGGACGGGGTTATAATTCACCCCTCCACTTT.

The V call is TRBV7-2, the J call TRBJ2-1, with 8 bases lining up with TRBD2. V dropped 1 base and J dropped 0; count of bases not matched to a gene: 5. Germline lookup yields CDR1 SGHTA and CDR2 FQGNSA. This CDR3 is built from 17 residues. CDR3 sequence (DNA): TGTGCCAGCAGCTTAGAACTAGCGGTACTCTCCTACAATGAGCAGTTCTTC. It yields the protein CASSLELAVLSYNEQFF.

The chain joins TRBV3-1 (or the pseudogene TRBV3-2) to TRBJ2-5; D perhaps matches TRBD2 (7 bases). The germline V gene encodes CDR1 LGHDT and CDR2 YNNKEL (reference sequence). V was shortened by 8 bases and J by 4 bases, with 20 bases between the two germline ends. CDR3 length equals 15 residues. The chain's CDR3 is CASDPNRGAGETQYF. In DNA, the CDR3 is TGTGCCAGCGATCCTAACCGGGGGGCAGGAGAGACCCAGTACTTC.

About this clone: A read error may account for a junction end that differs from germline. V and J are TRBV18 and TRBJ2-2, with TRBD1 identical over 9 bases. Germline CDR1 reads KGHSH; CDR2 reads LQKENI. There are 16 residues in the CDR3. The CDR3 DNA reads TGTGCCAGCTCCCTATGGACAGGGGTGAACGCCGGGGAGCTGTTTTTT. Protein sequence: CASSLWTGVNAGELFF.

This rearrangement joins TRBV5-1 to TRBJ1-6, with D perhaps TRBD1 (5 bases). The CDR3 totals 14 residues. Germline CDR1 SGHRS, CDR2 YFSETQ. Trimming took 7 bases from V and 1 from J, leaving 9 bases between them. The CDR3: CASGQGSYNSPLHF. For the CDR3, the DNA is TGCGCCAGCGGGCAGGGTTCCTATAATTCACCCCTCCACTTT.

The genes are TRBV28 and TRBJ2-1, with D possibly being TRBD1 (6 bases). The CDR3 runs 12 residues. V was trimmed by 4 bases and J by 8 bases, leaving 9 bases between them. The V gene's germline CDR1 is MDHEN and CDR2 SYDVKM. The CDR3 sequence is CASSSGVDEQFF. The DNA of the CDR3 is TGTGCCAGCAGTTCAGGGGTCGATGAGCAGTTCTTC.

The chain uses TRBV2 and TRBJ2-1; D perhaps matches TRBD2 (5 bases). This CDR3 spans 13 amino acids. V dropped 5 bases and J dropped 1 base, with 6 bases sitting between them. The V gene's germline CDR1 is SNHLY and CDR2 FYNNEI. This CDR3 is CASSRRSYNEQFF. The DNA for the CDR3 is TGTGCCAGCAGTCGGAGGTCCTACAATGAGCAGTTCTTC.

The V gene is TRBV5-1, the J gene TRBJ1-3; 7 bases line up with TRBD1. Germline V lookup: CDR1 SGHRS, CDR2 YFSETQ. The J segment lost 7 bases and the V segment lost 4 bases, leaving 8 bases of the junction unmatched. The CDR3 runs 14 residues. CDR3 region: CASSRTGAGNTIYF. The CDR3 nucleotides read TGCGCCAGCAGCCGTACAGGGGCCGGGAACACCATATATTTT.

This clone has just a few counts. The rearrangement links TRBV5-1 to TRBJ2-5; possibly TRBD2 for D (5 bases). There are 16 residues in the CDR3. The germline CDR1 and CDR2 sequences are SGHRS and YFSETQ. V was clipped by 3 bases and J by 1 base, with 16 bases between them. As DNA, the CDR3 is TGCGCCAGCAGCTCCTCTGGCGGGCAAATCCAAGAGACCCAGTACTTC. Residues: CASSSSGGQIQETQYF.

This rearrangement joins TRBV29-1 to TRBJ2-2; TRBD1 matches 11 bases. The ends lost 6 bases at V and 6 bases at J; junction bases unmatched: 9. CDR1 is SQVTM, CDR2 ANQGSEA, per germline. This CDR3 comprises 15 residues. The CDR3 bases are TGCAGCGTCAGGACAGGGGGCTTGAGGGCCGGGGAGCTGTTTTTT. Its protein is CSVRTGGLRAGELFF.

This CDR3 is CASSSLRAGRITGANVLTF. CDR3 nucleotides: TGTGCCAGCAGCTCCCTCAGGGCCGGGAGAATTACTGGGGCCAACGTCCTGACTTTC. This sequence joins TRBV6-6 and TRBJ2-6; the D gene is possibly TRBD2 (6 bases). V was clipped by 6 bases and J by 2 bases, with 23 bases between them. The germline gives CDR1 MNHNY, CDR2 SVGAGI (reference sequence). The CDR3 consists of 19 residues.

The rearrangement joins TRBV16 to TRBJ1-5; D perhaps matches TRBD1 (6 bases). Trimming removed 4 bases at V and 1 base at J, with 11 bases between. The CDR3 consists of 15 residues. Looked up from germline, CDR1 is KGHSY and CDR2 is FQNENV. CDR3 DNA: TGTGCCAGCAGCCTAGGGGGAACGAGCAATCAGCCCCAGCATTTT. Protein product: CASSLGGTSNQPQHF. Variable domain in full (rest from reference TRBV16 and TRBJ1-5): GEEVAQTPKHLVRGEGQKAKLYCAPIKGHSYVFWYQQVLKNEFKFLISFQNENVFDETGMPKERFSAKCLPNSPCSLEIQATKLEDSAVYFCASSLGGTSNQPQHFGDGTRLSIL.

The chain carries TRBV7-5 and TRBJ1-4. TRBV7-5 is a pseudogene locus. The length of the CDR3 is 17 residues. CDR3 nucleotides: TGTGCCAGAAGCTTCCAGGATTGCGGCTACCCGGGAGAAAAACTGTTTTTT. Translation gives CARSFQDCGYPGEKLFF.

The chain employs TRBV28 and TRBJ1-2, with D perhaps matching TRBD1 (5 bases). V lost 2 bases and J 9 bases, leaving 10 bases between the germline ends. This CDR3 spans 12 amino acids. The V gene's germline CDR1 is MDHEN and CDR2 SYDVKM. CDR3 sequence: CASSLLGASYTF. DNA of the CDR3: TGTGCCAGCAGTTTACTAGGGGCTAGCTACACCTTC.

The chain joins TRBV14 to TRBJ2-2; D possibly corresponds to TRBD2 (6 bases). Germline CDR1 SGHDN, CDR2 FVKESK. This CDR3 has 14 residues. V lost 3 bases and J 4 bases, leaving 9 bases between the germline ends. The CDR3 loop is CASSQRGLTGELFF. The DNA for the CDR3 is TGTGCCAGCAGCCAGCGGGGACTCACCGGGGAGCTGTTTTTT.

The V gene is TRBV28, the J gene TRBJ2-3; D is perhaps TRBD2 (6 bases). V lost 7 bases and J lost 4, with 15 bases in between. Germline V CDR1 and CDR2: MDHEN, SYDVKM. This CDR3 has 14 residues. CDR3 sequence: CASTPGGGSDTQYF. In DNA, the CDR3 is TGTGCCAGCACCCCCGGGGGAGGTTCAGATACGCAGTATTTT.

The CDR3, as DNA: TGTGCCAGCAGCCAAGATTGGGGGACAGGGGATGGCTACACCTTC. Encoded protein: CASSQDWGTGDGYTF. The chain links TRBV3-1 (or the pseudogene TRBV3-2) to TRBJ1-2, with 10 bases that match TRBD1. CDR3 size: 15 residues. Germline loops: CDR1 LGHDT, CDR2 YNNKEL (reference sequence). V trimming: 0 bases; J trimming: 6 bases; junction bases outside the gene matches: 4.